This T cell receptor (beta chain) emerged from a study of vaccination effects on CD4 cells after COVID-19. Background on the study: Either the mRNA-1273 or the BNT162b2 vaccine was given to participants as two doses. Study-wide findings and caveats: Vaccine-induced clones in healthy vaccinees cross-reacted with common cold coronaviruses in only 1 of 255 cases.

The CDR3 runs 13 residues. With 5 bases clipped from V and 9 bases from J, the junction kept 6 bases outside the gene matches. In germline, CDR1 is SGHTA, CDR2 FQGTGA. On this clone itself: Its antigen is undetermined.

Antigen-specific CD4+ T cells were first expanded with viral peptide pools by the ViraFEST assay and only then sequenced. The culture ran for roughly ten days, and then CD4+ T cells were isolated. Nucleocapsid antibody tests were negative, and the vaccine recipients had no prior SARS-CoV-2 infection. They grew approximately 2.1 million PBMC in each well, adding 9.5 to 10 IU/ml IL-2 and approximately 10 ug/ml peptides. Using immunoSEQ multiplex PCR, the repertoire was profiled, and TCRdb retains in-frame clones only, with some absent. The sample lists about 61,000 clones, more than 80% occurring once.

The chain uses TRBV7-3 and TRBJ2-1; TRBD1 agrees at 8 bases. This sample comprised CD4+ T cells from PBMCs cultured with HCoV-229E spike peptides, obtained before COVID-19 vaccination. This clonotype was sampled from a human donor who received a COVID-19 vaccine. CDR3 coding DNA: TGTGCCAGCAGCCACGGACAGGGAGGTGAGCAGTTCTTC. Protein: CASSHGQGGEQFF.